A selection of T cell receptor beta chains follows, all from one sample in a study of shared clonotypes between healthy human individuals. TCRdb's table, derived via immunoSEQ multiplex PCR, lists solely in-frame clones and lacks some. The repertoire consists of about 590,000 clones, with roughly 96% occurring once and the leading ten covering 0.085% to 0.11%. Specimen: naive CD8+ T cells sorted from blood. Receptors originate from a woman aged 30 to 39 in good health. Both conserved end residues are part of each CDR3. Each record gives: J gene, clone size, V gene, D gene, CDR3 DNA, CDR3 protein. A D gene is named only where the DNA matches it firmly. Clone size is given for some rows only: seen once, a few or many times, or a class if the clone is expanded.

TRBJ1-2 | NA | TRBV5-4 | TRBD1 | TGTGCCAGCAGCCAAGGGACAGGTGGGGCCCAGGACGGCTACACCTTC | CASSQGTGGAQDGYTF
TRBJ2-7 | NA | TRBV28 | TRBD2 | TGTGCCAGCAAACCACGAACTAGCGGCTACGAGCAGTACTTC | CASKPRTSGYEQYF
TRBJ2-7 | NA | TRBV27 | TRBD2 | TGTGCCAGCAGTTTATCGGGACTAGCAACATACGACGAGCAGTACTTC | CASSLSGLATYDEQYF
TRBJ1-5 | NA | TRBV2 | NA | TGTGCCAGCAGTGAAATTCGGGACACGACATATCAGCCCCAGCATTTT | CASSEIRDTTYQPQHF
TRBJ2-7 | NA | TRBV6-5 | NA | TGTGCCAGCAGTTACTCTGAGAGGCCGGACTACGAGCAGTACTTC | CASSYSERPDYEQYF
TRBJ2-3 | NA | TRBV7-6 | TRBD2 | TGTGCCAGCACACGACTAGCGCACGGGATAGAGAATACGCAGTATTTT | CASTRLAHGIENTQYF
TRBJ1-2 | few | TRBV6-1 | NA | TGTGCCAGCAGTGAACAGGTACTCAACTATGGCTACACCTTC | CASSEQVLNYGYTF
TRBJ2-3 | NA | TRBV11-2 | NA | TGTGCCAGCAGCTCCGGGGCGAGGAGTCCGACGGCGGATACGCAGTATTTT | CASSSGARSPTADTQYF
TRBJ1-3 | NA | TRBV29-1 | NA | TGCAGCGTTGGAGAAGGGCTGGGAAACACCATATATTTT | CSVGEGLGNTIYF
TRBJ1-2 | once | TRBV27 | TRBD1 | TGTGCCAGCAGAGGAGGGGGCTCTGGCTACACCTTC | CASRGGGSGYTF
TRBJ1-2 | NA | TRBV5-6 | NA | TGTGCCAGCACCCTCGGAGGGGGTACTAACTATGGCTACACCTTC | CASTLGGGTNYGYTF
TRBJ2-2 | NA | TRBV9 | TRBD2 | TGTGCCAGCAGCGTAAATCGACTAGCGGGAGGGGCCGGAACCGGGGAGCTGTTTTTT | CASSVNRLAGGAGTGELFF
TRBJ2-7 | NA | TRBV15 | NA | TGTGCCACCAGAGATCAAGGGGACGAGCAGTACTTC | CATRDQGDEQYF
TRBJ1-3 | NA | TRBV7-8 | TRBD1 | TGTGCCAGCAGCTCCCTAGGGGTGGGGGACAGGTGGAGTTTGATGGGAAACACCATATATTTT | CASSSLGVGDRWSLMGNTIYF
TRBJ1-1 | NA | TRBV9 | TRBD1 | TGTGCCAGCAGAGGGACAGGCACTGAAGCTTTCTTT | CASRGTGTEAFF
TRBJ1-2 | NA | TRBV11-2 | NA | TGTGCCAGCAGCTTATCCCTGACAGCTAACTATGGCTACACCTTC | CASSLSLTANYGYTF